This T cell receptor beta chain was obtained from a study of CD8 T cells in ankylosing spondylitis. Each CDR3 protein is one row after TCRdb ran MiXCR on the 5' RACE reads. Altogether hundreds of thousands of distinct CDR3 sequences are present, around a quarter being singletons, with the ten largest covering under 7%. The table lists this clonotype with many counts. This sequence originates from a male donor with ankylosing spondylitis or in good health (not recorded which). Sequenced: blood, either unsorted or a sorted T cell fraction (not recorded which).

The CDR3, as DNA: TGTGCCAGCAGCTTAGCGGACTTTCAGCCCCAGCATTTT. Protein product: CASSLADFQPQHF. This chain uses TRBV7-6 with TRBJ1-5, with D uncertain. V lost 0 bases and J lost 6, with 6 bases in between. The V gene's germline CDR1 is SGHVS and CDR2 FNYEAQ. The CDR3 sequence is 13 residues long.